Here is one TCR beta chain with its context. This CDR3 is 9 amino acids long. The V end was cut by 6 bases, the J end by 10 bases, with 7 bases between. In germline, CDR1 is SGHKS, CDR2 YYEKEE (reference sequence). Sequencing used immunoSEQ multiplex PCR; TCRdb keeps in-frame clones, though not all of them. The table shows roughly 76,000 clones, with around nine tenths occurring only once. The sample is drawn from a study of OX40 agonist ivuxolimab in advanced cancers. The sequenced sample was CD4+ or CD8+ T cells sorted from blood, obtained in a trial of the OX40 agonist ivuxolimab. This TCR was recovered from an adult with an advanced solid tumor such as melanoma, head and neck, liver or kidney cancer. V gene TRBV5-5 combines with J gene TRBJ1-1; TRBD1 is a possible D gene (5 bases). The DNA for the CDR3 is TGTGCCAGCAACGGGGGAGCTTTCTTT. Encoded protein: CASNGGAFF.